This T cell receptor (beta chain) was captured in a study of blood T cell repertoires in COVID-19 (TCRdb year 2020). With regard to the full study: Samples covering the acute and convalescent phases of COVID-19 were provided by collaborators in the United States, Italy and Spain. The prospective study material was composed of cDNA or gDNA derived from T cells, B-cell-depleted T cells, or PBMCs. The dataset comprised deeply sampled blood TCRbeta repertoires from subjects exposed to, actively infected with, or recovered from COVID-19. The repertoires were made available in a free public database intended to serve as a resource for research on the immune response to SARS-CoV-2. The samples were drawn from two sources: the first 160 participants of the ongoing ImmuneRACE study, and over 1,000 subjects contributed by 6 global collaborators. Nearly every sample came with metadata listing a de-identified subject ID, COVID-19 status, age in years and sex. Where HLA class I and class II types were available, the types were taken from metadata supplied by the sample provider, not from assay-based typing.

TCRbeta CDR3 regions were amplified from genomic DNA using the immunoSEQ Assay, a bias-controlled multiplex PCR. Turning to the authors' computational methods: The number of nucleated cells in each sample was estimated by amplification of reference gene primers within the assay. To quantify the absolute abundance of each unique TCRbeta CDR3 rearrangement, sequence reads were collapsed and filtered. Productive Simpson clonality was computed per sample as the square root of Simpson's diversity index over productive rearrangements. In its TCRdb copy, this immuneACCESS table keeps in-frame sequences only and misses some clones. Where compared with another copy, unresolved V genes explain less than half of these, and the others have no known cause. V and J calls and clone size are as listed in that table; D and trimming were resolved from the DNA. Here the sample has roughly 170,000 clones; under 90% occur a single time. 6% to 8.5% of the sample is taken by the ten largest.

Broad study findings and their caveats: The quantity of clinical and demographic metadata differed by source and by participant and was supplied without curation.

About this clone: Its antigen remains unidentified. No base quality values were provided; no much bigger clone lies one nucleotide off.

Each collaborating institution followed its own protocols to collect whole blood in K2EDTA tubes. Collaborator samples were shipped for TCRbeta analysis as frozen whole blood, isolated PBMCs, or DNA extracted from either sample type. Sample: peripheral blood. This sequence originates from a human donor in a cohort sampled during active COVID-19.

The CDR3 region has the sequence CASGKNLEDNEQFF. The DNA sequence reads TGTGCCAGCGGTAAGAACCTTGAGGACAATGAGCAGTTCTTC. The chain is encoded by TRBV6-5 joined to TRBJ2-1; there is no confident call for the D gene. Trimming costs V 8 bases and J 5 bases, and their ends lie 16 bases apart. The CDR3 runs 14 amino acids, cysteine and phenylalanine included. Kept here is only the CDR3 DNA, which spans 42 bases and is read in frame from base 1. The germline V gene supplies CDR1 MNHEY and CDR2 SVGAGI.